The 30 T cell receptor beta chains given below trace back to one sample, sequenced in a study of CD8+CD57+ T cells in acquired aplastic anemia. TCR beta VDJ and CDR3 profiling used genomic DNA as template. TCRdb recomputed calls from the reads with MiXCR, one row per CDR3 protein. This sample has 250,000 to 300,000 distinct CDR3 sequences, with approximately 55% found just once. Source material: sorted CD4+, CD8+, or CD8+CD57+ T cells (not recorded which) from PBMCs. These receptors were collected from a human donor with severe aplastic anemia or a healthy control (not recorded which).

The chain joins TRBV4-3 to TRBJ2-5; 13 bases are a match to TRBD2. CDR1 and CDR2 (germline): LGHNA, YSLEER. The CDR3 sequence is 18 residues long. The ends lost 0 bases at V and 5 bases at J; junction bases unmatched: 9. This chain's CDR3 is CASSQDRTSGGGWETQYF. The CDR3 DNA reads TGCGCCAGCAGCCAAGATCGAACTAGCGGGGGGGGATGGGAGACCCAGTACTTC.

This chain links TRBV20-1 with TRBJ2-5, with no clear D. Germline CDR1 DFQATT, CDR2 SNEGSKA (reference sequence). There are 15 residues in the CDR3. The V end lost 3 bases, the J end lost 5 bases, and 19 bases lay between the germline ends. CDR3 region: CSARVTSGGSETQYF. Here the CDR3 DNA reads TGCAGTGCTAGGGTTACTTCGGGTGGAAGTGAGACCCAGTACTTC.

This clonotype was counted ten times or more. The rearrangement joins TRBV5-8 to TRBJ2-6; D gene uncertain. Trimming removed 1 base from V and 0 bases from J, with 8 bases in between. CDR3 length: 16 amino acids. Germline values: CDR1 SGHTS, CDR2 YDEGEE. The CDR3 here is CASSLLASSGANVLTF. CDR3 bases: TGTGCCAGCAGCTTGTTGGCTAGCTCTGGGGCCAACGTCCTGACTTTC. Complete variable domain (other parts from reference TRBV5-8 and TRBJ2-6): EAGVTQSPTHLIKTRGQQATLRCSPISGHTSVYWYQQALGLGLQFLLWYDEGEERNRGNFPPRFSGRQFPNYSSELNVNALELEDSALYLCASSLLASSGANVLTFGAGSRLTVL.

The J gene is TRBJ2-7, the V gene TRBV14; the D gene is possibly TRBD1 (5 bases). CDR1 is SGHDN, CDR2 FVKESK, per germline. V was shortened by 4 bases and J by 2 bases, with 9 bases between the two germline ends. This CDR3 is 13 amino acids long. The CDR3 region is CASSPRATYEQYF. The CDR3 DNA sequence: TGTGCCAGCAGCCCCAGGGCCACCTACGAGCAGTACTTC.

This clonotype was observed a single time. A much larger clone is a single base away; this may be a read error. The rearrangement links TRBV7-3 to TRBJ1-1; D unresolved. The germline V gene encodes CDR1 SGHTA and CDR2 FQGTGA. The CDR3 runs 14 residues. The germline V and J ends were trimmed by 8 bases and 0 bases, with 13 bases remaining between them. Here the CDR3 reads CASRQRRLNTEAFF. The CDR3 bases are TGTGCCAGCCGCCAAAGGCGGCTGAACACTGAAGCTTTCTTT.

This clonotype was seen many times. The J gene is TRBJ1-2, the V gene TRBV7-2; weak D call: TRBD1 (5 bases). CDR1 is SGHTA and CDR2 is FQGNSA in the germline V gene. Between the trimmed V and J ends, which lost 4 bases and 1 base, there was a span of 13 bases. CDR3 length equals 15 residues. CDR3 protein: CASSSSGRINYGYTF. CDR3 sequence (DNA): TGTGCCAGCAGCTCTTCAGGGAGGATTAACTATGGCTACACCTTC.

This chain connects TRBV7-9 to TRBJ2-1; D perhaps matches TRBD2 (6 bases). The germline V gene has CDR1 SEHNR and CDR2 FQNEAQ (reference sequence). The CDR3 has 16 amino acids. V lost 3 bases and J lost 7, with 19 bases in between. In DNA form, the CDR3 reads TGTGCCAGCAGCTTTGGTGGTTCGGGGACTCTTAATGAGCAGTTCTTC. Translation: CASSFGGSGTLNEQFF.

The chain links TRBV2 to TRBJ1-1; maybe TRBD1 (5 bases). The CDR3 has 14 residues. Trimming cost V 6 bases and J 0 bases, with 11 bases left between them. Germline lookup yields CDR1 SNHLY and CDR2 FYNNEI. The CDR3 sequence is CASRSDRLNTEAFF. CDR3 sequence (DNA): TGTGCCAGCAGATCCGACAGACTGAACACTGAAGCTTTCTTT.

The V and J genes are TRBV5-5 and TRBJ2-7; a weak D match, TRBD2 (6 bases). The CDR3 runs 15 residues. Trimming took 2 bases from V and 4 from J, leaving 16 bases between them. In germline, CDR1 is SGHKS, CDR2 YYEKEE (reference sequence). CDR3 bases: TGTGCCAGCAGCTTCGCGGGGCGGGATGGGTACGAGCAGTACTTC. Protein product: CASSFAGRDGYEQYF.

This chain connects TRBV20-1 to TRBJ1-5, with TRBD1 matching over 8 bases. Trimming at V came to 6 bases and at J to 7 bases, leaving 11 bases not matched to a gene. Per germline, CDR1 DFQATT and CDR2 SNEGSKA (reference sequence). The CDR3 loop spans 14 amino acids. The CDR3 bases are TGCAGTGCGGAACCGGGACAGGTTGGACAGCCCCAGCATTTT. Translating gives CSAEPGQVGQPQHF.

The chain is built from TRBV29-1 and TRBJ1-4, with 11 bases that match TRBD1. After removal of 6 bases from V and 8 bases from J, the junction contained 8 bases not matched to a gene. Germline V gives CDR1 SQVTM, CDR2 ANQGSEA. This CDR3 is built from 14 residues. The CDR3 coding sequence is TGCAGCGTAGATAACGGGACAGGGGGAGAAAAACTGTTTTTT. The encoded protein is CSVDNGTGGEKLFF. The variable domain in full, completed from reference TRBV29-1 and TRBJ1-4, reads SAVISQKPSRDICQRGTSLTIQCQVDSQVTMMFWYRQQPGQSLTLIATANQGSEATYESGFVIDKFPISRPNLTFSTLTVSNMSPEDSSIYLCSVDNGTGGEKLFFGSGTQLSVL.

V and J are TRBV19 and TRBJ1-1; D is possibly TRBD1 (5 bases). CDR3 size: 16 residues. Germline CDR1 is LNHDA and CDR2 is SQIVND (reference sequence). V lost 5 bases to trimming and J lost 8 bases, with 24 bases between them. The CDR3 reads CASSARETVGVWEAFF. CDR3 sequence (DNA): TGTGCCAGTAGTGCACGGGAGACAGTAGGGGTGTGGGAAGCTTTCTTT. Supplemented by reference TRBV19 and TRBJ1-1, the full variable domain reads DGGITQSPKYLFRKEGQNVTLSCEQNLNHDAMYWYRQDPGQGLRLIYYSQIVNDFQKGDIAEGYSVSREKKESFPLTVTSAQKNPTAFYLCASSARETVGVWEAFFGQGTRLTVV.

This clonotype was seen many times. This sequence joins TRBV5-5 and TRBJ1-4, with D unclear. This CDR3 is 16 amino acids long. Germline values: CDR1 SGHKS, CDR2 YYEKEE (reference sequence). Trimming took off 2 bases at V and 0 bases at J, with 11 bases between the two ends. CDR3 in amino acids: CASSFLVGTTNEKLFF. The CDR3 region has the DNA TGTGCCAGCAGCTTCTTAGTGGGAACAACTAATGAAAAACTGTTTTTT.

This clonotype was picked up a small number of times. The genes are TRBV15 and TRBJ2-5, with D tentatively TRBD1 or TRBD2 (6 bases each). V lost 0 bases and J lost 1, with 12 bases in between. The CDR3 runs to 16 residues. CDR1 and CDR2 (germline): LNHNV, YYDKDF (reference sequence). CDR3 nucleotides: TGTGCCACCAGCAGAGATTTCAGGGGAGGCCAAGAGACCCAGTACTTC. This translates into CATSRDFRGGQETQYF.

This clonotype was picked up many times. The V gene is TRBV10-3, the J gene TRBJ2-5; the D is unclear. Germline V gene data show CDR1 as ENHRY and CDR2 as SYGVKD. The germline V and J ends were trimmed by 8 bases and 6 bases, with 16 bases remaining between them. The CDR3 spans 13 residues. The CDR3 coding sequence is TGTGCCATCGGTAGTGATGGGGTTCAGACCCAGTACTTC. Amino acids: CAIGSDGVQTQYF.

This rearrangement joins TRBV24-1 to TRBJ2-5; D is uncertain. V lost 10 bases, J lost 1 base, and 12 bases lay in between. The CDR3 contains 13 residues. The germline V gene encodes CDR1 KGHDR and CDR2 SFDVKD. CDR3 sequence: CATRARLQETQYF. For the CDR3, the DNA is TGTGCCACTCGCGCGAGGCTCCAAGAGACCCAGTACTTC.

This clonotype was seen many times. The CDR3 DNA reads TGTGCCAGTATCTCTTTTACAGAGAACACCATATATTTT. Protein: CASISFTENTIYF. The chain is built from TRBV19 and TRBJ1-3; D is uncertain. V was cut by 7 bases and J by 7 bases, with 14 bases left in between. CDR1 is LNHDA, CDR2 SQIVND, per germline (reference sequence). CDR3 length: 13 residues.

V and J are TRBV29-1 and TRBJ2-5; 11 bases map to TRBD2. The trim removed 2 bases at V and 5 bases at J, leaving 4 bases unmatched. Per germline, CDR1 SQVTM and CDR2 ANQGSEA. The CDR3 consists of 14 residues. The CDR3 DNA sequence: TGCAGCGTTGAAATAGCGGGAGGGCCGGAGACCCAGTACTTC. It is translated as CSVEIAGGPETQYF.

In its sample, this clonotype was seen many times. The chain has TRBV7-9 and TRBJ2-1, with TRBD2 identical over 12 bases. Per germline, CDR1 SEHNR and CDR2 FQNEAQ (reference sequence). This CDR3 is built from 22 residues. Trimming took 7 bases from V and 5 from J; bases not matched to a gene: 27. CDR3 bases: TGTGCCAGCATCAAGGCTTGGGCCGGCAGGCCGGGACTAGCGGGTTCTGACAATGAGCAGTTCTTC. Translated, it gives CASIKAWAGRPGLAGSDNEQFF.

V gene TRBV20-1 combines with J gene TRBJ2-2; 11 nucleotides agree with TRBD1. The germline gives CDR1 DFQATT, CDR2 SNEGSKA (reference sequence). V was clipped by 3 bases and J by 7 bases; unmatched bases: 7. The CDR3 is 15 residues long. CDR3 sequence reads: CSASLGQGAGGELFF. CDR3 coding DNA: TGCAGTGCTAGTCTCGGACAGGGGGCCGGCGGGGAGCTGTTTTTT.

This clonotype was observed many times. The chain links TRBV2 to TRBJ2-2; the match to TRBD1 covers 8 bases. Germline CDR1 and CDR2: SNHLY and FYNNEI. CDR3 size: 15 residues. J lost 4 bases, V lost 6 bases, and 7 bases had no gene match. The CDR3 spells CASSVQGASTGELFF. CDR3 sequence (DNA): TGTGCCAGCAGCGTGCAGGGGGCTAGCACCGGGGAGCTGTTTTTT.

The chain recombines TRBV24-1 with TRBJ2-3; 14 bases line up with TRBD2. Germline V gene sequence: CDR1 KGHDR, CDR2 SFDVKD. V lost 4 bases and J lost 4; bases outside the gene matches: 6. This CDR3 comprises 17 residues. CDR3 sequence reads: CATSDATSGGVADTQYF. Here the CDR3 DNA reads TGTGCCACCAGTGACGCGACTAGCGGGGGGGTGGCAGATACGCAGTATTTT.

This clonotype was recorded once. The CDR3 nucleotides read TGTGCCACCAGGAATGGGACCCCCTTTAACTATGGCTACACCTTC. This encodes CATRNGTPFNYGYTF. The chain joins TRBV24-1 to TRBJ1-2, with a possible D match to TRBD1 (5 bases). V was trimmed by 7 bases and J by 1 base, leaving 15 bases between them. This CDR3 spans 15 amino acids. The germline V gene has CDR1 KGHDR and CDR2 SFDVKD.

The sample holds many counts of this clonotype. This chain joins TRBV7-2 and TRBJ2-7; D remains unclear. Trimming took off 3 bases at V and 0 bases at J, with 9 bases between the two ends. CDR3 length: 14 amino acids. Germline values: CDR1 SGHTA, CDR2 FQGNSA. CDR3 coding DNA: TGTGCCAGCAGCTTCGGACGCAACTCCTACGAGCAGTACTTC. It encodes CASSFGRNSYEQYF.

V gene TRBV24-1 combines with J gene TRBJ2-5; maybe TRBD1 (6 bases). Trimming removed 5 bases at V and 3 bases at J, with 15 bases between. The V gene's germline CDR1 is KGHDR and CDR2 SFDVKD. The CDR3 has 15 amino acids. The CDR3: CATSGTPGQEETQYF. The CDR3 bases are TGTGCCACCAGTGGAACTCCGGGACAAGAAGAGACCCAGTACTTC.

This clonotype has ten or more counts. The V call is TRBV12-3 or TRBV12-4, the J call TRBJ1-1; no clear D. The CDR3 covers 12 residues. Trimming stripped 6 bases from V and 4 bases from J, with 9 bases between. The CDR3 region is CASREFRTEAFF. The CDR3 bases are TGTGCCAGCAGGGAATTCCGCACTGAAGCTTTCTTT.

The chain recombines TRBV30 with TRBJ2-5, with D unclear. The CDR3 sequence is 13 residues long. V lost 3 bases to trimming and J lost 7 bases, with 15 bases between them. The germline gives CDR1 GTSNPN, CDR2 SVGIG (reference sequence). CDR3 loop: CAWRQFKKRTQYF. The DNA of the CDR3 is TGTGCCTGGAGGCAATTCAAGAAAAGGACCCAGTACTTC.

A remark on this clonotype: The germline gene is not matched at one end of the junction; a read error may be the cause. The chain joins TRBV19 to TRBJ1-5, with D maybe TRBD1 (5 bases). Germline CDR1 LNHDA, CDR2 SQIVND (reference sequence). The CDR3 extends over 15 amino acids. CDR3 nucleotides: TGTGCCAGTAGTATGGACAACTATAGCAATCAGCCCCAGCGTTTT. Residues: CASSMDNYSNQPQRF. The full variable domain, in which reference TRBV19 and TRBJ1-5 provide the parts outside the CDR3, is DGGITQSPKYLFRKEGQNVTLSCEQNLNHDAMYWYRQDPGQGLRLIYYSQIVNDFQKGDIAEGYSVSREKKESFPLTVTSAQKNPTAFYLCASSMDNYSNQPQRFGDGTRLSIL.

The V call is TRBV11-2, the J call TRBJ2-2, with TRBD2 matching over 7 bases. Trimming at V came to 1 base and at J to 5 bases, leaving 4 bases not matched to a gene. This CDR3 contains 15 residues. CDR1 and CDR2 from the germline V gene are SGHAT and FQNNGV. CDR3 sequence: CASSLGGSGTGELFF. DNA of the CDR3: TGTGCCAGCAGCTTAGGCGGGAGTGGGACCGGGGAGCTGTTTTTT.

The gene calls are TRBV2 and TRBJ2-7, with D uncertain. Trimming left V 4 bases short and J 3 bases short, with 7 bases between. Germline V gives CDR1 SNHLY, CDR2 FYNNEI. This CDR3 comprises 12 residues. The CDR3 region is CASSAVFYEQYF. In nucleotides, the CDR3 is TGTGCCAGCAGTGCTGTTTTCTACGAGCAGTACTTC.